This T cell receptor beta chain was identified during a study of beta chain features in type 1 diabetes. Study-level background: Patient and healthy donor groups were alike in age, gender and cell yields.

Regarding the study as a whole: For TCRB rearrangement, an influence of HLA type remained unresolved here. Since sequencing was performed on cDNA, cells with high TCR expression could be over-represented. Patients with Type 1 diabetes showed moderately but significantly shorter TCRB CDR3s in all four CD4+ subsets. Naive, central memory and regulatory TCRB repertoires appeared more similar among patients than healthy donors.

Since all of the isolated RNA was reverse transcribed, expressed TCRB transcripts were what got sequenced. The assay was immunoSEQ multiplex PCR, and TCRdb's table has in-frame clones only and misses some. The table has about 150,000 clones, over 9% seen once. Points on this clone: Its antigen is currently unknown.

The TCR comes from a man aged 30-40 years with type 1 diabetes. Material: central memory CD4+ T cells from blood.

This CDR3 is CASSLVGGRVTGELFF. DNA for the CDR3: TGTGCCAGCAGCTTAGTAGGGGGCCGGGTCACCGGGGAGCTGTTTTTT. This rearrangement joins TRBV7-2 to TRBJ2-2; 7 bases map to TRBD1. The CDR3 sequence is 16 residues long. The J segment lost 4 bases and the V segment lost 1 base, leaving 6 bases of the junction unmatched. Germline V CDR1 and CDR2: SGHTA, FQGNSA.